The next 8 T cell receptor beta chains were all read from a single sample in a study of cytomegalovirus exposure and HLA in healthy donors. PCR primers comprised 60 Vbeta and 13 Jbeta primers. Measured with immunoSEQ multiplex PCR; TCRdb has only the in-frame clones, and not every one. The table lists roughly 56,000 clones, 65% to 85% of them singletons. Source material: PBMCs. These receptors originate from a boy aged 5-17 years in good health and CMV-seropositive.

A few counts support this clone. This sequence joins TRBV4-1 and TRBJ2-6, with D uncertain. The ends were cut back, 1 base at V and 2 bases at J, with 6 bases in the middle. The germline gives CDR1 MGHRA, CDR2 YSYEKL. This CDR3 is built from 15 residues. The CDR3 protein is CASSQGSTGANVLTF. For the CDR3, the DNA is TGCGCCAGCAGCCAAGGGTCTACTGGGGCCAACGTCCTGACTTTC.

The chain carries TRBV4-1 and TRBJ2-1, with 10 positions matching TRBD2. V was clipped by 3 bases and J by 7 bases; unmatched bases: 9. This CDR3 comprises 16 residues. Germline-derived CDR1 and CDR2 are MGHRA and YSYEKL. The CDR3 here is CASSQSGGAFKNEQFF. The CDR3 coding sequence is TGCGCCAGCAGCCAGAGCGGGGGGGCTTTTAAGAATGAGCAGTTCTTC.

This chain uses TRBV5-1 with TRBJ2-5, with TRBD2 as a possible D gene (5 bases). The CDR3 length is 14 residues. Trimming pared 4 bases from V and 4 bases from J, leaving 14 bases between. Germline lookup yields CDR1 SGHRS and CDR2 YFSETQ. The CDR3 here is CASSKGLGAETQYF. As DNA, the CDR3 is TGCGCCAGCAGCAAGGGATTGGGAGCAGAGACCCAGTACTTC.

The V call is TRBV29-1, the J call TRBJ1-1; D gene ambiguous. Germline V gives CDR1 SQVTM, CDR2 ANQGSEA. Trimming left V 4 bases short and J 1 base short, with 10 bases between. The CDR3 runs 13 residues. CDR3 DNA: TGCAGCGTTGTTAGGCAGGCGAACACTGAAGCTTTCTTT. Translated, it gives CSVVRQANTEAFF.

The chain recombines TRBV19 with TRBJ1-1, with no clear D. The V and J ends lost 6 bases and 6 bases respectively, with 17 bases between them. The CDR3 extends over 14 amino acids. Germline CDR1 and CDR2: LNHDA and SQIVND (reference sequence). CDR3 sequence: CASSQRLGGAEAFF. For the CDR3, the DNA is TGTGCCAGTAGCCAGAGACTCGGAGGCGCTGAAGCTTTCTTT. Drawing the rest from reference TRBV19 and TRBJ1-1, the complete variable domain is DGGITQSPKYLFRKEGQNVTLSCEQNLNHDAMYWYRQDPGQGLRLIYYSQIVNDFQKGDIAEGYSVSREKKESFPLTVTSAQKNPTAFYLCASSQRLGGAEAFFGQGTRLTVV.

The chain joins TRBV27 to TRBJ2-1; no firm D call. CDR1 MNHEY and CDR2 SMNVEV come from the germline V gene (reference sequence). Trimming pared 3 bases from V and 7 bases from J, leaving 7 bases between. The CDR3 has 12 residues. The CDR3 loop is CASSFSPNEQFF. The DNA of the CDR3 is TGTGCCAGCAGTTTTTCCCCGAATGAGCAGTTCTTC.

The rearrangement links TRBV9 to TRBJ2-2, with TRBD1 identical over 8 bases. Germline loops: CDR1 SGDLS, CDR2 YYNGEE. The CDR3 length is 17 residues. V gave up 4 bases and J gave up 6 bases; unmatched junction bases: 14. CDR3 in amino acids: CASSSRNSRGLAGELFF. The CDR3 region has the DNA TGTGCCAGCAGCTCGCGAAATAGCAGGGGGCTGGCCGGGGAGCTGTTTTTT.

The chain employs TRBV7-9 and TRBJ2-3, with 7 bases lining up with TRBD2. Germline V CDR1 and CDR2: SEHNR, FQNEAQ (reference sequence). The CDR3 loop spans 15 amino acids. J was trimmed by 3 bases and V by 4 bases; bases with no gene match: 7. The CDR3 here is CASSWSASGTDTQYF. CDR3 nucleotides: TGTGCCAGCAGCTGGTCGGCTAGCGGAACAGATACGCAGTATTTT.